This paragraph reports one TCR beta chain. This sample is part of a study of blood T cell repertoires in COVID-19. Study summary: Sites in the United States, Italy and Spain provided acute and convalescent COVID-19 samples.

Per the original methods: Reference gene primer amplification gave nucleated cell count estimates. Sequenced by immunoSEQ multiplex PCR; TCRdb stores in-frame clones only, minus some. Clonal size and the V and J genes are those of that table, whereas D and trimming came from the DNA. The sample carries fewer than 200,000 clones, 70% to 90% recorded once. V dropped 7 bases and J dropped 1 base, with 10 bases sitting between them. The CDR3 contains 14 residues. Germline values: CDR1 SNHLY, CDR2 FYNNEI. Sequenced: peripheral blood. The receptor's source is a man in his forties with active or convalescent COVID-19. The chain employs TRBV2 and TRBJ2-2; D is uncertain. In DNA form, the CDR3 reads TGTGCCAGCAACACAAAAATGAACACCGGGGAGCTGTTTTTT. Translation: CASNTKMNTGELFF.